This T cell receptor (beta chain) was profiled in a study of cytomegalovirus exposure and HLA in healthy donors. Study outcomes and limitations: Rarity characterized most TCR sequences, yet some public TCRs appeared in many donors.

The germline V gene encodes CDR1 MDHEN and CDR2 SYDVKM. Trimming removed 1 base from V and 4 bases from J, with 10 bases in between. The CDR3 loop spans 14 amino acids. This clone has a single count. Its antigen is not identified. 13 Jbeta primers and 60 Vbeta primers were used for the PCR. Assay: immunoSEQ multiplex PCR; the TCRdb copy retains only in-frame clones and omits some. The repertoire holds some 190,000 clones, roughly 90% seen once, with around 0.3% in the top ten. V usage is TRBV28 and J usage is TRBJ1-2; possible D gene TRBD1, 6 bases. The clonotype comes from a woman in her twenties or thirties in good health and CMV-seronegative. Sequenced input: PBMCs. The CDR3 spells CASSLYRDLYGYTF. The DNA of the CDR3 is TGTGCCAGCAGTTTATACAGGGACCTCTATGGCTACACCTTC.